Here is one TCR beta chain with its context. This sample is part of a study of blood T cell repertoires in COVID-19. The assay was immunoSEQ multiplex PCR, and TCRdb's table has in-frame clones only and misses some. The table shows about 100,000 clones, with about 90% occurring only once. V was pared by 6 bases and J by 7 bases, with 5 bases of the junction left unmatched. Per the germline V gene, CDR1 is MNHEY and CDR2 is SVGAGI. The CDR3 has 14 amino acids. The V and J genes are TRBV6-5 and TRBJ2-7; 14 bases align to TRBD2. The specimen was peripheral blood. This TCR derives from a man in his fifties with acute or convalescent COVID-19. The CDR3 coding sequence is TGTGCCAGCAGGACTAGCGGGGGGGCCAAGGAGCAGTACTTC. It yields the protein CASRTSGGAKEQYF.